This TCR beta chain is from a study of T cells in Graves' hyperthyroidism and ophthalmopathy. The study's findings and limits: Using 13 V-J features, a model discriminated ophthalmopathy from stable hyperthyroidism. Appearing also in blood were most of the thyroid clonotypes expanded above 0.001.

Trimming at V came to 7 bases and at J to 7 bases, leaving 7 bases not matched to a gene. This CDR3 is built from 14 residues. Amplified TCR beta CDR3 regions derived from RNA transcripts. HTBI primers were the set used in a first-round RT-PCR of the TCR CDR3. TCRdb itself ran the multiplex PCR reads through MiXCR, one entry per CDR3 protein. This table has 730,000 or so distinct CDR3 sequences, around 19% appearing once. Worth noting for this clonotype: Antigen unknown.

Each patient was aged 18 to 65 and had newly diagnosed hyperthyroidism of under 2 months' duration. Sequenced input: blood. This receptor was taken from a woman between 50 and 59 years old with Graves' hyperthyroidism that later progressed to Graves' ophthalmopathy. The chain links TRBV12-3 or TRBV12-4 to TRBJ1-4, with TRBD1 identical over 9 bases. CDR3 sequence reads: CASTLQGAIEKLFF. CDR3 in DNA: TGTGCCAGCACGCTACAGGGGGCGATTGAAAAACTGTTTTTT.